Listed here is a single T cell receptor beta chain. What it binds is unknown. After removal of 0 bases from V and 6 bases from J, the junction contained 11 bases not matched to a gene. CDR1 and CDR2 from the germline V gene are SGHRS and YFSETQ. The CDR3 contains 17 residues. Sequencing was performed with immunoSEQ multiplex PCR; in TCRdb, only in-frame clones are kept and a portion is missing. The sample yields approximately 220,000 clones, around nine tenths seen once. These data belong to a study of cytomegalovirus exposure and HLA in healthy donors. Findings and limits, study-wide: According to a subsequent analysis, TCR clusters from the first cohort were inclined to appear together in the 120 validation repertoires.

The clonotype was recovered from a woman between 18 and 30 years old in good health and CMV-seronegative. The genes are TRBV5-1 and TRBJ2-1; 8 bases are a match to TRBD2. The sample comprised PBMCs. The CDR3 DNA reads as TGCGCCAGCAGCTTGGTTCTACGACTAGCGACCCCCAATGAGCAGTTCTTC. Translating it yields CASSLVLRLATPNEQFF.